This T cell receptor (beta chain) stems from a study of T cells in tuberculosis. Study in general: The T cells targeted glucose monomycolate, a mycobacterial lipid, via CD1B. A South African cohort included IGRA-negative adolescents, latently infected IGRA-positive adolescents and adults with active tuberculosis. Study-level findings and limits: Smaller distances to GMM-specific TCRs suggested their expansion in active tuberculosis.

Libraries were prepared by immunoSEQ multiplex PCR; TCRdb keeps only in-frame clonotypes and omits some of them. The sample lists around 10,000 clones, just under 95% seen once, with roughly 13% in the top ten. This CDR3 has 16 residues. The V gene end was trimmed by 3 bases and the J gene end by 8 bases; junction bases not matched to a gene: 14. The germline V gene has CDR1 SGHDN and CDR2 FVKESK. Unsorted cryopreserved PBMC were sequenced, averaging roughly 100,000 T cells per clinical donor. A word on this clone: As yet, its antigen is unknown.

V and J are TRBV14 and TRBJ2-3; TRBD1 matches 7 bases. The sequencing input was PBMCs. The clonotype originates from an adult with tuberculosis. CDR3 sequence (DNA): TGTGCCAGCAGCCACATCGGACAGGCCGCTCAAGCTACGCAGTATTTT. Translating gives CASSHIGQAAQATQYF.